The 13 T cell receptor delta chains below were found in one sample sequenced in a study of gamma-delta chains in newborns, infants, children. TCRdb reanalysed the reads via CATT. Seen here are 6,500 to 8,000 delta-chain clones, approximately 10% observed once, and the top ten hold about 7%. Specimen: blood. The receptors shown here come from a child who was a newborn, infant or young child, either healthy, febrile or measles-vaccinated (not recorded which).

Comments on this clone: The protein in this entry is translated from the DNA; at residue 11 it differs from the protein listed in TCRdb. The J gene is TRDJ1, the V gene TRDV2; 7 bases agree with TRDD3. Looked up from germline, CDR1 is GEAIGNYY and CDR2 is EKD. The CDR3 loop spans 15 amino acids. Germline trimming cut 0 bases from V and 5 bases from J; bases unmatched to any gene: 8. The CDR3 sequence: CACDTLLGTGDKLIF. The CDR3 DNA reads TGTGCCTGTGACACCTTACTGGGGACAGGGGATAAACTCATCTTT.

As regards this clone: Relative to the germline gene, one junction end is altered; a read error may explain this. Different DNA sequences within this sample yield the same CDR3. The rearrangement uses TRDV2 and TRDJ1, with 8 bases aligning to TRDD3. The CDR3 totals 18 residues. Germline lookup yields CDR1 GEAIGNYY and CDR2 EKD. CDR3 in amino acids: CACDRLSGGQGYTDKLIF. As DNA, the CDR3 is TGCGCCTGTGATCGCCTTTCTGGGGGACAGGGGTACACCGATAAACTCATCTTT.

In this sample, this clone turned up a few times. The chain employs TRDV2 and TRDJ3; 10 bases map to TRDD3. As TCRdb names no J gene, one was assigned here on the basis of a DNA match to germline. Germline V gene sequence: CDR1 GEAIGNYY, CDR2 EKD. The V segment lost 2 bases and the J segment 3 bases; nucleotides outside the gene matches: 6. CDR3 length equals 18 residues. The CDR3 DNA reads as TGTGCCTGTGACAGAGTACTGGGGGATCTCTGGGACACCCGACAGATGTTTTTC. This codes for CACDRVLGDLWDTRQMFF.

The rearrangement uses TRDV2 and TRDJ1; the D gene is possibly TRDD3 (6 bases). The V end lost 4 bases, the J end lost 4 bases, and 18 bases lay between the germline ends. CDR3 length equals 15 residues. The germline gives CDR1 GEAIGNYY, CDR2 EKD. The CDR3 nucleotides read TGTGCCTGTGATCGACTGGGAAAAAGGGGCGATAAACTCATCTTT. This sequence encodes CACDRLGKRGDKLIF.

This clone was found a few times. Given a much more abundant clone one base away, this may be a read error. The chain has TRDV2 and TRDJ3; D might be TRDD3 (6 bases). Germline lookup yields CDR1 GEAIGNYY and CDR2 EKD. V was clipped by 0 bases and J by 0 bases, with 20 bases between them. This CDR3 has 21 residues. The CDR3: CACDTEFAGVQSSWDTRQMFF. For the CDR3, the DNA is TGTGCCTGTGACACCGAGTTCGCTGGGGTCCAGAGCTCCTGGGACACCCGACAGATGTTTTTC.

V gene TRDV2 combines with J gene TRDJ3; 10 bases fit TRDD3. CDR3 size: 19 residues. Germline-derived CDR1 and CDR2 are GEAIGNYY and EKD. The V and J ends lost 1 base and 0 bases, in that order; junction bases with no gene match: 5. The CDR3 sequence is CACDTAGGYDSWDTRQMFF. CDR3 DNA: TGTGCCTGTGACACGGCTGGGGGATATGACTCCTGGGACACCCGACAGATGTTTTTC.

This sequence joins TRDV2 and TRDJ1, with 12 bases that match TRDD3. No J gene was available from TCRdb, and it was assigned here by a germline match of the DNA. The CDR3 has 22 residues. The germline CDR1 and CDR2 sequences are GEAIGNYY and EKD. Trimming cost V 0 bases and J 0 bases; bases outside gene matches: 19. The CDR3 region has the DNA TGTGCCTGTGACACCCCTCCTAACTGGGGGATACAGGGTTTAGAGTACACCGATAAACTCATCTTT. Protein sequence: CACDTPPNWGIQGLEYTDKLIF.

This clone has more than one count but fewer than ten. The chain carries TRDV1 and TRDJ1; either TRDD2 or TRDD3 may supply D (9 bases each). The V gene's germline CDR1 is TSWWSYY and CDR2 QGS. The CDR3 is made up of 21 amino acids. The ends were cut back, 3 bases at V and 4 bases at J, with 33 bases in the middle. This chain's CDR3 is CALGDPAFLRVLGEGLDKLIF. DNA for the CDR3: TGTGCTCTTGGGGACCCCGCCTTCCTACGGGTACTGGGGGAAGGACTCGATAAACTCATCTTT.

In its sample, this clone was seen a few times. A far larger clone differs by one base, so this is likely a read error. V and J are TRDV2 and TRDJ3, with 13 bases that match TRDD3. J was trimmed by 2 bases and V by 3 bases; bases with no gene match: 9. The CDR3 has 20 amino acids. Germline V gene data show CDR1 as GEAIGNYY and CDR2 as EKD. The CDR3 DNA reads as TGTGCCTGTGACCGACTGGGGGATACGAGTGGACCCTGGGACACCCGACAGATGTTTTTC. Translated, it gives CACDRLGDTSGPWDTRQMFF.

This clone showed up just a few times. The same CDR3 can be traced to other DNA sequences in this sample. The chain couples TRDV1 to TRDJ1; the match to TRDD3 covers 8 bases. V shed 0 bases and J 9 bases; nucleotides not matched to a gene: 18. Germline assignment: CDR1 TSWWSYY and CDR2 QGS. The CDR3 loop spans 18 amino acids. The chain's CDR3 is CALGELVLRGIRGLELIF. The DNA for the CDR3 is TGTGCTCTTGGGGAACTCGTTCTCCGGGGGATAAGAGGACTGGAACTCATCTTT.

By share, this clone ranks as medium-sized. This specimen includes other DNA sequences encoding the same CDR3. This sequence joins TRDV2 and TRDJ1, with 11 bases lining up with TRDD3. CDR1 and CDR2 from the germline V gene are GEAIGNYY and EKD. The CDR3 length is 15 residues. Germline trimming cut 3 bases from V and 1 base from J; bases unmatched to any gene: 3. For the CDR3, the DNA is TGTGCCTGTGACCCCCTGGGGGATACCACCGATAAACTCATCTTT. This codes for CACDPLGDTTDKLIF.

This clone is medium-sized within its sample. The chain recombines TRDV2 with TRDJ1; D uncertain. Deletions cut 1 base from V and 1 base from J, with 21 bases between. Germline V gene lookup returns CDR1 GEAIGNYY and CDR2 EKD. This CDR3 has 18 amino acids. Written as DNA, the CDR3 is TGTGCCTGTGACACGGTCTTACCACCGTCTTCTTCCACCGATAAACTCATCTTT. This gives the protein CACDTVLPPSSSTDKLIF.

For the V gene the call is TRDV2; the J gene has no call; the table's TRDD3 call for D was not verified on the DNA. Germline V gives CDR1 GEAIGNYY, CDR2 EKD. This CDR3 spans 17 amino acids. In DNA, the CDR3 is TGTGCCTGTGACACCAGAATGGGGGAGACAGGGGGCGATAACATCATCTTT. It yields the protein CACDTRMGETGGDNIIF.